The 8 T cell receptor beta chains below come from one sample, sequenced in a study of cytomegalovirus exposure and HLA in healthy donors. PCR was performed using 60 Vbeta and 13 Jbeta primers. Generated by immunoSEQ multiplex PCR, the TCRdb table keeps only in-frame clones and is missing some. The sample carries roughly 130,000 clones, 73% recorded once. What was sequenced was PBMCs. These receptors were obtained from a middle-aged woman in good health and CMV-seropositive.

In its sample, this clone was seen a few times. This chain uses TRBV14 with TRBJ1-6; D is unresolved. The ends were cut back, 8 bases at V and 2 bases at J, with 7 bases in the middle. The germline V gene encodes CDR1 SGHDN and CDR2 FVKESK. The CDR3 runs to 13 residues. The CDR3 sequence: CASSGTYNSPLHF. As DNA, the CDR3 is TGTGCCAGCTCCGGGACCTATAATTCACCCCTCCACTTT.

The V call is TRBV28, the J call TRBJ1-5, with D unresolved. V dropped 6 bases and J dropped 4 bases, with 7 bases sitting between them. The germline gives CDR1 MDHEN, CDR2 SYDVKM. There are 12 residues in the CDR3. The CDR3 region is CASRTSNQPQHF. The DNA for the CDR3 is TGTGCCAGCAGAACGAGTAATCAGCCCCAGCATTTT.

The V and J genes are TRBV5-6 and TRBJ2-2; 11 bases are a match to TRBD1. Germline V gene lookup returns CDR1 SGHDT and CDR2 YYEEEE. The CDR3 consists of 14 residues. Trimming took 3 bases from V and 6 from J; bases not matched to a gene: 1. The CDR3 DNA reads as TGTGCCAGCAGCTGGGGACAGGGGGCCGGGGAGCTGTTTTTT. Its protein product is CASSWGQGAGELFF.

Notes on this clone: At the DNA level, this CDR3 is encoded by other sequences in the same sample as well. In DNA form, the CDR3 reads TGTGCCAGCAGCTTCGGGACAGGGGGCAACGAAAAACTGTTTTTT. It encodes CASSFGTGGNEKLFF. The V and J genes are TRBV5-6 and TRBJ1-4; 12 bases agree with TRBD1. The V segment lost 2 bases and the J segment 8 bases; nucleotides outside the gene matches: 4. This CDR3 comprises 15 residues. CDR1 is SGHDT, CDR2 YYEEEE, per germline.

The chain is built from TRBV28 and TRBJ2-6; TRBD2 might be the D (5 bases). Trimming took off 5 bases at V and 2 bases at J, with 10 bases between the two ends. Germline CDR1 and CDR2: MDHEN and SYDVKM. The CDR3 has 15 residues. Here the CDR3 DNA reads TGTGCCAGCAGTGCCCCGACTACTGGGGCCAACGTCCTGACTTTC. It encodes CASSAPTTGANVLTF.

This chain joins TRBV30 and TRBJ2-7; 7 positions match TRBD2. Germline CDR1 reads GTSNPN; CDR2 reads SVGIG (reference sequence). This CDR3 contains 15 residues. V shed 3 bases, J shed 5 bases, and the junction held 13 bases outside the gene matches. The CDR3 here is CAWSLGQAGVHEQYF. The DNA of the CDR3 is TGTGCCTGGAGCCTGGGGCAGGCGGGGGTCCACGAGCAGTACTTC.

V usage is TRBV18 and J usage is TRBJ1-3; TRBD1 aligns across 7 bases. Losses at the gene ends were 4 bases for V and 8 bases for J; bases not matched to a gene: 11. The CDR3 totals 15 residues. Per germline, CDR1 KGHSH and CDR2 LQKENI. CDR3 sequence (DNA): TGTGCCAGCTCACGGTCGGACAGGCACGGGGACACCATATATTTT. This translates into CASSRSDRHGDTIYF.

This chain uses TRBV6-7 with TRBJ2-2; D possibly corresponds to TRBD2 (6 bases). TRBV6-7 counts as an open reading frame of uncertain function. The V end was cut by 8 bases, the J end by 4 bases, with 14 bases between. This CDR3 is built from 14 residues. The CDR3 region has the DNA TGTGCCAGCGCCCGGGGGAGACCCACCGGGGAGCTGTTTTTT. Its translation: CASARGRPTGELFF.